The next 27 T cell receptor beta chains were all read from a single sample in a study of tumor and adjacent non-tumor tissue in lung cancer. A modified ARM-PCR protocol with three rounds of nested PCR amplified TCRbeta. MiXCR was run by TCRdb on the multiplex PCR reads, yielding one entry per CDR3 protein. Here the sample spans over 80,000 distinct CDR3 sequences, roughly 77% being singletons. This sample's RNA came from whole unsorted tissue. The normal lung tissue was taken more than 3 cm from the tumor edge. The source material was distant non-tumor lung tissue. The receptors shown here come from a woman in her fifties or sixties with non-small cell lung cancer.

This clonotype was counted once. Relative to the germline gene, one junction end is altered; a read error may explain this. The chain is built from TRBV4-1 and TRBJ2-2, with 10 positions matching TRBD2. CDR1 and CDR2 (germline): MGHRA, YSYEKL. The CDR3 contains 17 residues. The CDR3 loop is CANSHGLAVGNTGELFF. CDR3 coding DNA: TGCGCCAACAGCCACGGACTAGCGGTAGGCAACACCGGGGAACTGTTTTTT.

As concerns this clonotype: A much larger clone differs by one base, so this may be a read error. This chain joins TRBV25-1 and TRBJ2-5; no clear D gene. The CDR3 runs to 14 residues. V lost 3 bases to trimming and J lost 2 bases, with 10 bases between them. CDR1 MGHDK and CDR2 SYGVNS come from the germline V gene. Here the CDR3 reads CASSELRCQETQYF. In nucleotides, the CDR3 is TGTGCCAGCAGTGAGCTGCGGTGTCAAGAGACCCAGTACTTC.

Comments on this clonotype: A junction boundary mismatches the germline segment, possibly from a read error. The V and J genes are TRBV10-3 and TRBJ2-1, with 12 positions matching TRBD2. The CDR3 covers 15 residues. In germline, CDR1 is ENHRY, CDR2 SYGVKD. This CDR3 is CTISDVLAGGDEQFF. The CDR3 DNA is TGTACCATCAGTGACGTACTAGCGGGAGGAGATGAGCAGTTCTTC.

About this clonotype itself: The junction departs from the called germline gene at one end, perhaps through a read error. The V gene is TRBV6-5, the J gene TRBJ1-1; D perhaps matches TRBD1 (5 bases). CDR3 size: 14 residues. Looked up from germline, CDR1 is MNHEY and CDR2 is SVGAGI. CDR3 amino acids: CTSGFGQRDTEAFF. The CDR3 DNA follows: TGTACCAGCGGGTTCGGACAAAGGGACACTGAAGCTTTCTTT.

About this clonotype itself: The conserved final phenylalanine or tryptophan is absent from the CDR3, which likely points to a read error. This chain connects TRBV20-1 to TRBJ2-7; 8 nucleotides agree with TRBD1. Germline lookup yields CDR1 DFQATT and CDR2 SNEGSKA (reference sequence). The CDR3 spans 14 residues. Unmatched junction bases numbered 6, after V lost 1 base and J lost 4 bases. CDR3 sequence: CSARVNRGKYEQYL. The CDR3 bases are TGCAGTGCTAGAGTTAACAGGGGGAAGTACGAGCAGTACCTC.

The V call is TRBV6-2 or TRBV6-3, the J call TRBJ2-7; the D gene is possibly TRBD1 (6 bases). In germline, CDR1 is MNHEY, CDR2 SVGEGT. This CDR3 is 20 amino acids long. The ends were cut back, 9 bases at V and 1 base at J, with 34 bases in the middle. Written as DNA, the CDR3 is TGTGCCAGTACCTCCCCACAGATCTCGGGGACACGGCGGCGATCCTACGAGCAGTACTTC. It encodes CASTSPQISGTRRRSYEQYF.

This clonotype appeared many times. The J gene is TRBJ2-4, the V gene TRBV19, with 15 bases lining up with TRBD2. The CDR3 spans 16 residues. Germline trimming cut 10 bases from V and 5 bases from J; bases unmatched to any gene: 9. Germline V CDR1 and CDR2: LNHDA, SQIVND (reference sequence). The CDR3, as DNA: TGTGCCACCGAAGGAGGGACTAGCGGGAGGCAAAACATTCAGTACTTC. The encoded protein is CATEGGTSGRQNIQYF.

The chain is built from TRBV5-4 and TRBJ2-7, with a weak D call TRBD1 (5 bases). The V gene lost 6 bases and the J gene lost 3 bases, with 16 bases spanning the gap. Germline loops: CDR1 SGHNT, CDR2 YYREEE (reference sequence). There are 14 residues in the CDR3. The CDR3 loop reads CASTSRELGYEQYF. CDR3 sequence (DNA): TGTGCCAGCACCTCCAGGGAATTAGGCTACGAGCAGTACTTC.

This clonotype was seen repeatedly, ten times or more. This chain connects TRBV29-1 to TRBJ1-1; D not resolved. The CDR3 length is 15 residues. The V end was cut by 0 bases, the J end by 1 base, with 12 bases between. The germline CDR1 and CDR2 sequences are SQVTM and ANQGSEA. The CDR3 DNA is TGCAGCGTTGAAGATCAGTGGCAGCAGAACACTGAAGCTTTCTTT. It specifies CSVEDQWQQNTEAFF.

Notes on this clonotype: This clone may be a read error of a much larger clone one base away. This sequence joins TRBV20-1 and TRBJ2-5; D may be TRBD2 (5 bases). CDR1 and CDR2 from the germline V gene are DFQATT and SNEGSKA (reference sequence). V was trimmed by 2 bases and J by 5 bases, leaving 18 bases between them. This CDR3 comprises 15 residues. This chain's CDR3 is CSARNSATGWETQYF. CDR3 coding DNA: TGCAGTGCTAGAAATTCTGCCACGGGATGGGAGACCCAGTACTTC.

With respect to this clonotype: The junction and the germline gene differ at one end; a read error may be behind it. DNA of the CDR3: TGTGCCAGCAGCTTGGACAGGGGAGGGACCAATCAGTCCCAGCATTTT. Its protein is CASSLDRGGTNQSQHF. This chain links TRBV5-6 with TRBJ1-5; 7 positions match TRBD1. This CDR3 is built from 16 residues. Germline V gives CDR1 SGHDT, CDR2 YYEEEE.

This clonotype was seen only a few times. V is TRBV20-1 and J is TRBJ1-5, with D tentatively TRBD1 (5 bases). Trimming took 4 bases from V and 5 from J, leaving 18 bases between them. The CDR3 totals 15 residues. CDR1 is DFQATT, CDR2 SNEGSKA, per germline (reference sequence). In nucleotides, the CDR3 is TGCAGTGCTAAAACTTTGGGGGACTCCTATCAGCCCCAGCATTTT. Its translation: CSAKTLGDSYQPQHF.

On this clonotype: This may come from a read error, since a much larger clone is one base off. The chain recombines TRBV20-1 with TRBJ2-1; 7 bases match TRBD2. The CDR3 covers 14 residues. Per the germline V gene, CDR1 is DFQATT and CDR2 is SNEGSKA (reference sequence). CDR3 residues: CSEKQAGNYNKQFF. The CDR3 DNA follows: TGCAGCGAGAAACAAGCGGGAAACTACAATAAGCAGTTCTTC.

The V call is TRBV12-3 or TRBV12-4, the J call TRBJ1-1; 7 bases line up with TRBD1. The ends lost 6 bases at V and 2 bases at J; junction bases unmatched: 6. This CDR3 has 14 amino acids. This CDR3 reads CASSKTGLNTEAFF. The CDR3 coding sequence is TGTGCCAGCAGCAAGACAGGGCTAAACACTGAAGCTTTCTTT.

Only a few counts were recorded for this clonotype. Germline and junction disagree at one end, which may indicate a read error. This chain links TRBV6-2 or TRBV6-3 with TRBJ2-2; D possibly matches TRBD1 or TRBD2 (5 bases each). There are 16 residues in the CDR3. In germline, CDR1 is MNHEY, CDR2 SVGEGT. CDR3 nucleotides: TGTACCAGTAGTCGCCTTGGACATAGGCTAACCGGGGAGCCGTTTTTT. This sequence encodes CTSSRLGHRLTGEPFF.

This chain connects TRBV5-5 to TRBJ1-5; D call uncertain. Germline V gives CDR1 SGHKS, CDR2 YYEKEE (reference sequence). Trimming took 4 bases from V and 13 from J, leaving 24 bases between them. The CDR3 length is 15 residues. The CDR3 coding sequence is TGTGCCAGCAGCGTTAACCAGGACTGGAATCGGCCTCAGCATTTT. Protein product: CASSVNQDWNRPQHF. The full variable domain, its missing parts supplied by reference TRBV5-5 and TRBJ1-5, is DAGVTQSPTHLIKTRGQQVTLRCSPISGHKSVSWYQQVLGQGPQFIFQYYEKEERGRGNFPDRFSARQFPNYSSELNVNALLLGDSALYLCASSVNQDWNRPQHFGDGTRLSIL.

This clonotype has a single count. The chain has TRBV29-1 and TRBJ1-2; D may be TRBD1 (6 bases). This CDR3 is built from 13 residues. CDR1 and CDR2 (germline): SQVTM, ANQGSEA. The chain's CDR3 is CSVDLGGYNGYTF. In DNA form, the CDR3 reads TGCAGTGTAGATCTGGGGGGCTATAATGGCTACACCTTC.

With respect to this clonotype: One end of the junction fails to match germline, which may point to a read error. The chain links TRBV20-1 to TRBJ2-6; 7 nucleotides agree with TRBD1. CDR1 is DFQATT, CDR2 SNEGSKA, per germline (reference sequence). The CDR3 consists of 17 residues. CDR3 region: CSAEEWDSNSGTNVLTF. DNA of the CDR3: TGCAGTGCTGAAGAATGGGACAGTAACTCTGGGACCAATGTCCTGACTTTC.

As regards this clonotype: One junction end disagrees with the germline gene, perhaps due to a read error. This chain connects TRBV4-1 to TRBJ2-7, with D tentatively TRBD1 (5 bases). The CDR3 loop spans 15 amino acids. CDR1 MGHRA and CDR2 YSYEKL come from the germline V gene. The CDR3 nucleotides read TGCACCAGCAGCCAACCTACCGGACACCGCTACGAGCAGTACTTC. The encoded protein is CTSSQPTGHRYEQYF.

A remark on this clonotype: Mismatch with germline at one junction end may stem from a read error. V gene TRBV11-2 combines with J gene TRBJ2-7, with D perhaps TRBD2 (5 bases). Germline-derived CDR1 and CDR2 are SGHAT and FQNNGV. This CDR3 contains 14 residues. CDR3 in amino acids: CASSLADSAYERYF. Here the CDR3 DNA reads TGTGCCAGCAGCCTGGCGGACTCTGCCTACGAGCGGTACTTC.

About this clonotype itself: A much larger clone lies a single base off, so this may be a read error. The genes are TRBV9 and TRBJ2-1; possible D gene TRBD2, 6 bases. The CDR3 runs to 15 residues. V was cut by 7 bases and J by 8 bases, with 22 bases left in between. Germline V gene lookup returns CDR1 SGDLS and CDR2 YYNGEE. The CDR3 here is CASGPYYGGQDEQFF. The CDR3 DNA is TGTGCCAGCGGCCCCTATTATGGAGGGCAGGATGAGCAGTTCTTC.

Concerning this clonotype: An end of the junction does not agree with germline; a read error may underlie this. V and J are TRBV6-1 and TRBJ1-4, with TRBD1 matching 7 bases. The germline V gene encodes CDR1 MNHNS and CDR2 SASEGT. The CDR3 extends over 14 amino acids. CDR3 sequence: CASSERLLQGGMLF. The DNA for the CDR3 is TGTGCCAGTAGTGAAAGGCTCCTCCAGGGGGGAATGCTTTTT.

Comments on this clonotype: At one end, the junction sequence differs from germline, possibly due to a read error. The J gene is TRBJ2-2, the V gene TRBV4-1, with D possibly matching TRBD2 (5 bases). The germline CDR1 and CDR2 sequences are MGHRA and YSYEKL. The CDR3 totals 16 residues. The CDR3 reads CANSQEGGLVTGELFF. In nucleotides, the CDR3 is TGCGCCAACAGCCAAGAAGGAGGTCTAGTGACCGGGGAGTTGTTTTTT.

A remark on this clonotype: Germline is not matched at one junction end, which may reflect a read error. The J gene is TRBJ2-5, the V gene TRBV6-5; 7 nucleotides match TRBD1. Per germline, CDR1 MNHEY and CDR2 SVGAGI. This CDR3 is 11 amino acids long. For the CDR3, the DNA is TGTGTCAGCAGCAGGCAGGGGGCCCAGTACTTC. Its protein product is CVSSRQGAQYF.

On this clonotype: No conserved phenylalanine or tryptophan is present at the end of the CDR3, so a read error is the likely explanation. The DNA is left out, because the CDR3 cannot be placed on it with certainty; the CDR3 is given as TCRdb lists it. V usage is TRBV29-1 and J usage is TRBJ1-1; the table gives TRBD1 as D, unverified against the DNA. The V gene's germline CDR1 is SQVTM and CDR2 ANQGSEA. The CDR3 region is 13 residues in length, termini included. The CDR3 sequence: CSAHIPTGAETFS.

As to this clonotype: Possible read error: a much larger clone is one base away. V and J are TRBV25-1 and TRBJ2-4, with a weak D call TRBD1 (5 bases). CDR1 and CDR2 from the germline V gene are MGHDK and SYGVNS. This CDR3 spans 12 amino acids. The CDR3 nucleotides are TGTGCCGGCAGTGCAGGGTTGGGCATTCAGTACTTC. It translates to CAGSAGLGIQYF.

The chain is built from TRBV5-1 and TRBJ2-7, with D possibly being TRBD2 (5 bases). This CDR3 region has 13 residues. Germline V gene data show CDR1 as SGHRS and CDR2 as YFSETQ. V was shortened by 4 bases and J by 4 bases, with 12 bases between the two germline ends. CDR3 sequence reads: CASSLEALYEQYF. CDR3 bases: TGCGCCAGCAGCCTGGAGGCACTTTACGAGCAGTACTTC.